Sequencing of this T cell receptor beta chain was carried out in a study of blood T cell repertoires in COVID-19. Study background: Material from acute and convalescent COVID-19 was sourced from the United States, Italy and Spain. In each case, the material was cDNA or gDNA derived from T cells, B-cell-depleted T cells, or PBMCs.

As handled by the study authors: How many nucleated cells were present was estimated from reference gene primer amplification. Measured with immunoSEQ multiplex PCR; TCRdb has only the in-frame clones, and not every one. V and J calls plus clone size are reproduced from that table; the DNA served to infer D and trimming. The sample yields 250,000 to 350,000 clones, roughly 90% seen once. The CDR3 has 15 amino acids. V was pared by 0 bases and J by 1 base, with 4 bases of the junction left unmatched. CDR1 is SGDLS and CDR2 is YYNGEE in the germline V gene. Seattle patients were enrolled during active infection and followed longitudinally.

The clonotype originates from a woman aged 25 to 39 with COVID-19, enrolled during active disease. Sequenced material: peripheral blood. The chain recombines TRBV9 with TRBJ2-7; 7 positions match TRBD1. This CDR3 is CASSVAQGSSYEQYF. CDR3 DNA: TGTGCCAGCAGCGTAGCACAGGGGAGTTCCTACGAGCAGTACTTC.